The 2 T cell receptor beta chains below all came from one sample that was sequenced in a study of blood T cell repertoires in COVID-19. Data came from immunoSEQ multiplex PCR; TCRdb stores just in-frame clones and leaves some out. The sample gives about 64,000 clones, 88% of which show up once; less than 55% is in the top ten. Sequences were obtained from peripheral blood. All receptors come from a woman aged 55-69 years with COVID-19, enrolled during active disease.

This chain uses TRBV25-1 with TRBJ2-5; a weak D match, TRBD1 (6 bases). Trimming took 5 bases from V and 9 from J, leaving 19 bases between them. Germline CDR1 MGHDK, CDR2 SYGVNS. The length of the CDR3 is 14 residues. The CDR3 loop is CASSPGANGVAQYF. DNA of the CDR3: TGTGCCAGCAGTCCAGGGGCGAACGGTGTGGCCCAGTACTTC.

The rearrangement links TRBV19 to TRBJ2-1; TRBD2 matches at 7 bases. The germline gives CDR1 LNHDA, CDR2 SQIVND (reference sequence). V lost 7 bases and J lost 3; bases outside the gene matches: 12. The CDR3 contains 16 residues. CDR3 coding DNA: TGTGCCAGTAACCCAACTAGCGTAATCGACTACAATGAGCAGTTCTTC. This translates into CASNPTSVIDYNEQFF.